The source of this TCR beta chain is a study of T cells in Graves' hyperthyroidism and ophthalmopathy. General study findings and limits: Also found in blood were most expanded thyroid clonotypes above 0.001.

It was RNA transcripts that yielded the amplified TCR beta CDR3 regions. TCR CDR3 regions were first amplified by RT-PCR with HTBI primers. Each CDR3 protein is one row after TCRdb ran MiXCR on the multiplex PCR reads. The sample has a few hundred thousand distinct CDR3 sequences; about 13% are singletons. As for this clonotype: The antigen is undetermined.

Ophthalmopathy in the patients scored at least 3 on Clinical Activity Score and at least 4 on NOSPECS grade, lasting under 3 months. A patient was excluded if there was uncontrolled infection, other autoimmune disease, pregnancy or lactation. The length of the CDR3 is 14 residues. Deletions cut 4 bases from V and 5 bases from J, with 14 bases between. Germline V lookup: CDR1 SEHNR, CDR2 FQNEAQ (reference sequence). The receptor comes from a middle-aged woman with Graves' ophthalmopathy. The gene calls are TRBV7-9 and TRBJ1-1; the D is unclear. Material for sequencing was blood. The CDR3 region is CASSSTKVWTEAFF. DNA of the CDR3: TGTGCCAGCAGCTCGACAAAGGTTTGGACTGAAGCTTTCTTT.